The source of this TCR beta chain is a study of cytomegalovirus exposure and HLA in healthy donors. Researchers ran the PCR with 60 Vbeta and 13 Jbeta primers. Sequencing was performed with immunoSEQ multiplex PCR; in TCRdb, only in-frame clones are kept and a portion is missing. Of approximately 120,000 clones listed, around 75% are singletons. The CDR3 is 13 residues long. Germline assignment: CDR1 SNHLY and CDR2 FYNNEI. The V gene lost 7 bases and the J gene lost 10 bases, with 16 bases spanning the gap. The sequencing input was PBMCs. The source is a man aged 25-45 years in good health and CMV-seronegative. J is TRBJ1-4 and V is TRBV2; D possibly corresponds to TRBD1 (6 bases). The CDR3 sequence: CASKVPGVGKLFF. The CDR3 DNA reads TGTGCCAGCAAAGTTCCAGGGGTTGGAAAACTGTTTTTT.